The clone carrying this T cell receptor (beta chain) has just a few counts. What it binds is not known. This sample is part of a study of T cells after yellow fever vaccination. For the study at large: Preparation of the low-cell-number fractions used SMART-Seq v4 Ultra Low Input. Study-wide points: Repertoires sorted by FACS could include abundant clonotypes that are contaminants from the bulk population.

A process of 5'RACE template switching, which added a universal primer site and UMIs, was used to make TCR cDNA. TCRdb reprocessed the 5' RACE reads via MiXCR and lists one record per CDR3 protein. The repertoire holds 300,000 to 350,000 distinct CDR3 sequences, with 9.5% to 12% as singletons. The J segment lost 2 bases and the V segment lost 4 bases, leaving 10 bases of the junction unmatched. Per the germline V gene, CDR1 is SGHAT and CDR2 is FQNNGV. The CDR3 totals 16 residues. The sample in question was CD4+ T cells sorted from PBMCs, obtained 45 days after the yellow fever booster vaccination. This receptor was obtained from a man between 18 and 29 years old who received the YFV17D yellow fever vaccine. The chain combines TRBV11-2 with TRBJ2-5; 7 positions match TRBD2. The CDR3, as DNA: TGTGCCAGCAGCTACCGGCGGCCTAGCGGTCAAGAGACCCAGTACTTC. It yields the protein CASSYRRPSGQETQYF. Variable domain in full (rest from reference TRBV11-2 and TRBJ2-5): EAGVAQSPRYKIIEKRQSVAFWCNPISGHATLYWYQQILGQGPKLLIQFQNNGVVDDSQLPKDRFSAERLKGVDSTLKIQPAKLEDSAVYLCASSYRRPSGQETQYFGPGTRLLVL.